The 15 T cell receptor beta chains reported below all come from one sample, sequenced in a study of T cells expressing NK-cell markers. Reprocessing the 5' RACE reads, TCRdb reports a single entry for every CDR3 protein and omits DNA. This table holds about 260,000 distinct CDR3 sequences. The sample was blood T cells: a sorted CD56 or NKG2C T cell subset, CD4+ or CD8+ T cells, or bulk PBMC T cells (not recorded which). The receptors stem from a woman aged 18-70 years in good health.

CDR3 sequence: CASSLGEGALGELFF. The rearrangement uses TRBV5-6 and TRBJ2-2; the D call of TRBD1 rests on TCRdb alone, since no DNA is present to check it. Germline V gives CDR1 SGHDT, CDR2 YYEEEE. The CDR3 totals 15 residues.

The chain links TRBV6-5 to TRBJ2-5. Per the germline V gene, CDR1 is MNHEY and CDR2 is SVGAGI. This CDR3 is built from 14 residues. CDR3 protein: CASSYSRFQETQYF.

The chain couples TRBV12-3 or TRBV12-4 to TRBJ2-3; TCRdb picks TRBD2, but there is no DNA to check that call. The CDR3 has 15 amino acids. The CDR3 here is CASSLWGRGTDTQYF.

J is TRBJ1-4 and V is TRBV15; the D gene TCRdb calls, TRBD1, cannot be checked with no DNA. The CDR3 length is 16 residues. CDR1 is LNHNV, CDR2 YYDKDF, per germline (reference sequence). The CDR3 protein is CATSRDIGAANEKLFF.

The rearrangement links TRBV20-1 to TRBJ2-1; TCRdb returns TRBD2, unconfirmable since there is no DNA. Germline CDR1 and CDR2: DFQATT and SNEGSKA (reference sequence). The CDR3 runs 15 residues. The CDR3 sequence is CSDRPSGTKSGEQFF.

The V call is TRBV30, the J call TRBJ1-1. CDR1 and CDR2 from the germline V gene are GTSNPN and SVGIG (reference sequence). The CDR3 loop spans 15 amino acids. CDR3: CAWSPLAGGITEAFF.

This sequence joins TRBV7-3 and TRBJ2-1; lacking DNA, the TRBD2 call made by TCRdb goes unchecked. CDR1 is SGHTA and CDR2 is FQGTGA in the germline V gene. The CDR3 runs 17 residues. The CDR3 region is CASSPLAGGPKDNEQFF.

The chain employs TRBV20-1 and TRBJ1-2. The germline V gene has CDR1 DFQATT and CDR2 SNEGSKA (reference sequence). This CDR3 has 13 amino acids. The CDR3 loop is CSAVAGDNYGYTF.

The chain employs TRBV6-5 and TRBJ2-7; lacking DNA, the TRBD2 call made by TCRdb goes unchecked. This CDR3 spans 15 amino acids. Looked up from germline, CDR1 is MNHEY and CDR2 is SVGAGI. This CDR3 is CASSYGLAGPYEQYF.

This rearrangement joins TRBV7-2 to TRBJ2-5; there is no DNA to check the TCRdb D call of TRBD2. This CDR3 comprises 17 residues. CDR1 is SGHTA and CDR2 is FQGNSA in the germline V gene. The CDR3 loop reads CASIPRGLAGGQETQYF.

The chain couples TRBV6-5 to TRBJ1-5. This CDR3 contains 17 residues. Germline CDR1 reads MNHEY; CDR2 reads SVGAGI. CDR3 sequence: CASSLRTDGFRNQPQHF.

The chain is built from TRBV4-2 and TRBJ2-5; TCRdb picks TRBD1, but there is no DNA to check that call. CDR3 length: 16 residues. From germline, CDR1 is LGHNA and CDR2 YNFKEQ. The CDR3 is CASSQVPGQGVVTQYF.

The J gene is TRBJ2-5, the V gene TRBV28; the TCRdb call, TRBD1, lacks DNA for checking. Germline V CDR1 and CDR2: MDHEN, SYDVKM. This CDR3 spans 15 amino acids. The CDR3 loop is CASSEPGQGQETQYF.

The chain is built from TRBV20-1 and TRBJ1-3; there is no DNA to check the TCRdb D call of TRBD1. Germline-derived CDR1 and CDR2 are DFQATT and SNEGSKA (reference sequence). This CDR3 is built from 14 residues. The CDR3 is CSAQTGRFGNTIYF.

This rearrangement joins TRBV6-2 or TRBV6-3 to TRBJ2-1; TCRdb gives TRBD2 as the D gene, but with no DNA this cannot be confirmed. The V gene's germline CDR1 is MNHEY and CDR2 SVGEGT. The CDR3 contains 15 residues. The CDR3 is CASRFLAGSYNEQFF.